Listed below are T cell receptor beta chains from one sample, sequenced in a study of cytomegalovirus exposure and HLA in healthy donors. Method: immunoSEQ multiplex PCR; TCRdb's copy keeps in-frame clones and lacks some. The sample has roughly 170,000 clones, 80% seen once. The sample was PBMCs. These TCRs come from a woman aged 45 to 65 in good health and CMV-seropositive. Both conserved end residues are part of each CDR3. Each record gives: D gene, clone size, J gene, V gene, CDR3 DNA, CDR3 protein. D genes are given only for firm matches. A row's size may be missing; if present it is once, few, many or a size class.

>.|.|TRBJ2-5|TRBV5-1
TGCGCCAGCAGCTTGCCTGGGAGGCTAGAGACCCAGTACTTC
CASSLPGRLETQYF
>.|few|TRBJ2-7|TRBV16
TGTGCCAGCAGCCATGAGGCCGAGCAGTACTTC
CASSHEAEQYF
>.|.|TRBJ2-5|TRBV18
TGTGCCAGCTCACGACGGGAAGGAGTTCAAGAGACCCAGTACTTC
CASSRREGVQETQYF
>.|.|TRBJ2-1|TRBV9
TGTGCCAGCAGCGATCCGGGGGGCCTGTACAATGAGCAGTTCTTC
CASSDPGGLYNEQFF
>.|.|TRBJ1-2|TRBV9
TGTGCCGTAGACGCGAGACCGGAGTGTTTCTATGGCTACACCTTC
CAVDARPECFYGYTF
>TRBD2|.|TRBJ2-5|TRBV18
TGTGCCAGCTCACCTAGACTAGCGGGGGAAGAGACCCAGTACTTC
CASSPRLAGEETQYF
>.|.|TRBJ2-1|TRBV4-2
TGTGCCAGCAGCCAAGAACGGGGTGAGCAGTTCTTC
CASSQERGEQFF
>.|.|TRBJ1-2|TRBV4-2
TGTGCCAGCAGCCAAGTCGAGGCAGGGAGGTATACGCAAGGCTACACCTTC
CASSQVEAGRYTQGYTF
>TRBD2|few|TRBJ2-1|TRBV9
TGTGCCAGCAGCGTAGCTTCTAGCGGGGCTTACAATGAGCAGTTCTTC
CASSVASSGAYNEQFF
>.|.|TRBJ2-3|TRBV5-1
TGCGCCAGTAGCCCCGGACAGAAGACAGATACGCAGTATTTT
CASSPGQKTDTQYF
>TRBD1|.|TRBJ2-7|TRBV6-5
TGTGCCAGCAGTAGGGACAGAAGGTCCGAGCAGTACTTC
CASSRDRRSEQYF
>TRBD1|.|TRBJ2-7|TRBV7-2
TGTGCCAGCAGCTCCTTAGACGGGACAGGGGGCGCGCCCTACGAGCAGTACTTC
CASSSLDGTGGAPYEQYF
>.|.|TRBJ1-1|TRBV30
TGTGCCTGGAATCTGAAGGGGCCAAGGAACACTGAAGCTTTCTTT
CAWNLKGPRNTEAFF
>TRBD1|.|TRBJ2-5|TRBV6-1
TGTGCCGGACAACAACAGGGGGTAGAGACCCAGTACTTC
CAGQQQGVETQYF
>.|.|TRBJ1-1|TRBV5-1
TGCGCCAGCAGCTCACAGCCGGAAGCAAACACTGAAGCTTTCTTT
CASSSQPEANTEAFF
>TRBD2|.|TRBJ2-1|TRBV5-8
TGTGCCAGCAGCTTGGGACTAGCGGGGCCTTACAATGAGCAGTTCTTC
CASSLGLAGPYNEQFF
>.|.|TRBJ2-7|TRBV19
TGTGCCAGTAGTATAGCCGGTTCTGGGACTTACTCCTACGAGCAGTACTTC
CASSIAGSGTYSYEQYF
>.|.|TRBJ1-1|TRBV30
TGTGCCTGGATGTTGGGCGCTGAAGCTTTCTTT
CAWMLGAEAFF
>.|.|TRBJ2-7|TRBV10-3
TGTGCCATCAGTGACTCCGGGACTGCAACCTACGAGCAGTACTTC
CAISDSGTATYEQYF
>TRBD1|.|TRBJ1-6|TRBV6-6
TGTGCCAGCAGTCAAAACAGGGGGCATGTTTCGCCCCTCCACTTT
CASSQNRGHVSPLHF
>.|once|TRBJ1-4|TRBV5-1
TGCGCCAGCAGTCCGATAGGGGTTGAAAAACTGTTTTTT
CASSPIGVEKLFF
>.|few|TRBJ2-5|TRBV9
TGTGCCAGCAGCTCCCAACCGAGCCGAGAGACCCAGTACTTC
CASSSQPSRETQYF
>TRBD1|many|TRBJ2-7|TRBV5-6
TGTGCCAGCAGCTTGGGACAGGGATGGATTTACGAGCAGTACTTC
CASSLGQGWIYEQYF
>TRBD1|.|TRBJ1-1|TRBV4-1
TGCGCCAGCAGCCAACTAGCGGACAGGGGTACCACTGAAGCTTTCTTT
CASSQLADRGTTEAFF
>.|.|TRBJ2-1|TRBV4-2
TGTGCCAGCAGCCAAGAAGGGGCCGCGTGGTTTCTAAATGAGCAGTTCTTC
CASSQEGAAWFLNEQFF
>TRBD1|.|TRBJ2-6|TRBV7-2
TGTGCCAGCAGCTTACGGACAGGGGGGAAAGCTGGGGCCAACGTCCTGACTTTC
CASSLRTGGKAGANVLTF
>.|.|TRBJ1-4|TRBV9
TGTGCCAGCAGCCCAACGGGGGGCTGGAATGAAAAACTGTTTTTT
CASSPTGGWNEKLFF
>TRBD1|.|TRBJ2-1|TRBV9
TGTGCCAGCAGCGCCCTATCAGGGGGCGGGGATGAGCAGTTCTTC
CASSALSGGGDEQFF
>.|few|TRBJ2-1|TRBV5-5
TGTGCCAGCAGCTTCTACCCTAGGGAGGAGCAGTTCTTC
CASSFYPREEQFF
>.|.|TRBJ1-2|TRBV29-1
TGCAGCGTTGAAGGGCCAGGGTTGGGCTACCCCTTC
CSVEGPGLGYPF
>TRBD1|.|TRBJ1-4|TRBV29-1
TGCAGCGTTGAGACAGGGGGTGGTGAAAAACTGTTTTTT
CSVETGGGEKLFF
>.|.|TRBJ1-2|TRBV29-1
TGCAGCGCCAGACAGGTACCCCCGACCCATGGCTACACCTTC
CSARQVPPTHGYTF
>TRBD2|.|TRBJ2-3|TRBV19
TGTGCCAGTACAAAGATAGCGGGGGGCCACTCCGTTTCAGATACGCAGTATTTT
CASTKIAGGHSVSDTQYF
>TRBD1|.|TRBJ2-5|TRBV4-3
TGCGCCAGCAGCCAAGCAGGGGGCGGAGAGACCCAGTACTTC
CASSQAGGGETQYF
>.|.|TRBJ1-5|TRBV5-5
TGTGCCAGCAGCTTGGGGGGGGGAACCAATCAGCCCCAGCATTTT
CASSLGGGTNQPQHF
>TRBD2|.|TRBJ2-5|TRBV5-1
TGCGCCAGCAGCCAGACAAGAGCGGGGAGAGAAGAGACCCAGTACTTC
CASSQTRAGREETQYF
>.|.|TRBJ2-2|TRBV19
TGTGCCAGTAGTTCGGGGTCCCGCCGGCGCACCGGGGAGCTGTTTTTT
CASSSGSRRRTGELFF
>TRBD2|.|TRBJ2-1|TRBV10-3
TGTGCCATCATGGCGGGGACTAGAACGGTCGGTGAGCAGTTCTTC
CAIMAGTRTVGEQFF
>TRBD1|.|TRBJ1-5|TRBV6-5
TGTGCCAGCAGTTCCGGGACAGGGGCCTTTCAGCCCCAGCATTTT
CASSSGTGAFQPQHF
>TRBD1|.|TRBJ2-7|TRBV7-2
TGTGCCAGCAGTCGCTTAGGGACAGGGGTTGAGCAGTACTTC
CASSRLGTGVEQYF
>TRBD1|.|TRBJ2-2|TRBV9
TGTGCCAGCAGCCGGGGACAGACCAACACCGGGGAGCTGTTTTTT
CASSRGQTNTGELFF
>.|.|TRBJ2-7|TRBV14
TGTGCCAGCAGCGGCTTTAGTGGAGTGTGGCAGTACTTC
CASSGFSGVWQYF
>.|once|TRBJ1-2|TRBV28
TGTGCCAGCAGTCAAAACAGGGCCTCGGGCTACACCTTC
CASSQNRASGYTF
>TRBD1|.|TRBJ2-1|TRBV12-5
TGTGCTAGTGGTGTCCGGGACAGGTACAATGAGCAGTTCTTC
CASGVRDRYNEQFF
>.|few|TRBJ2-5|TRBV7-6
TGTGCCAGCAGCTTCTTGAGACAGTCGTTTGGAGAGACCCAGTACTTC
CASSFLRQSFGETQYF
>.|.|TRBJ1-4|TRBV19
TGTGCCACTAAAGCGACAGAGTCAACTAATGAAAAACTGTTTTTT
CATKATESTNEKLFF
>TRBD1|.|TRBJ1-2|TRBV7-9
TGTTCCAGCAGCGCTATCAGGGGGCGCGACTATGGCTACACCTTC
CSSSAIRGRDYGYTF
>TRBD1|.|TRBJ1-1|TRBV10-3
TGTGCCATCAGCCAGGGACAGACCATGAACACTGAAGCTTTCTTT
CAISQGQTMNTEAFF
>TRBD1|.|TRBJ1-1|TRBV6-5
TGTGCCAGCAGTGGACAGGTTAACGAAGCTTTCTTT
CASSGQVNEAFF
>.|.|TRBJ1-2|TRBV27
TGTGCCACCCGTTCGGTAAATAACTATGGCTACACCTTC
CATRSVNNYGYTF
>.|.|TRBJ1-1|TRBV30
TGTGCCTGGAGAGGAGGGGCCGACACTGAAGCTTTCTTT
CAWRGGADTEAFF
>.|few|TRBJ2-7|TRBV28
TGTGCCAGCAGTCGCGCGGGGCAGATCTACGAGCAGTACTTC
CASSRAGQIYEQYF
>.|.|TRBJ1-3|TRBV7-2
TGTGCCAGCAGCTTCTCCGCGGCGGCAGGAAACACCATATATTTT
CASSFSAAAGNTIYF
>.|.|TRBJ2-7|TRBV28
TGTGCCAGCAGTTCACCCGGGACATCAATCTACGAGCAGTACTTC
CASSSPGTSIYEQYF
>TRBD1|.|TRBJ2-2|TRBV9
TGTGCCAGCAGCGTGACAGGGCCCACCGGGGAGCTGTTTTTT
CASSVTGPTGELFF
>.|.|TRBJ2-7|TRBV5-1
TGCGCCAGCAGCTTTGCCGGGGGAAGCTCCTACGAGCAGTACTTC
CASSFAGGSSYEQYF
>TRBD1|.|TRBJ1-5|TRBV6-1
TGTGCCAGCAGTGATTATCACAGGGGGCGTTATCAGCCCCAGCATTTT
CASSDYHRGRYQPQHF
>.|.|TRBJ1-2|TRBV9
TGTGCCAGCAGCTTCCGAGACTTCCAAGTGGGCTACACCTTC
CASSFRDFQVGYTF
>.|.|TRBJ1-2|TRBV30
TGTGCCTGGAGTAACGGTCCTTATGGCTACACCTTC
CAWSNGPYGYTF